What follows are 18 T cell receptor beta chains derived from one specimen sequenced in a study of T cell clusters in autoimmune cytopenias. Each sample's input was about 250 ng genomic DNA, 38,000 or so genome equivalents. TRB rearrangements were amplified by touch-down multiplex PCR with mixed TRB-A/B primers. TCRdb reprocessed the multiplex PCR reads, with one entry per CDR3 protein and no DNA. Its listing shows about 6,700 distinct CDR3 sequences. This sample also belongs to another study, concerning T cell repertoires in aging, cancer and after chemotherapy.

Sample: peripheral blood. These receptors all come from a human donor in good health.

This chain links TRBV6-1 with TRBJ2-1; checking the TCRdb D call of TRBD1 is not possible without DNA. The CDR3 loop spans 15 amino acids. CDR1 is MNHNS, CDR2 SASEGT, per germline. This chain's CDR3 is CASSEGQGGYNEQFF.

V usage is TRBV10-3 and J usage is TRBJ2-2; TCRdb's D call of TRBD1 is untestable without DNA. In germline, CDR1 is ENHRY, CDR2 SYGVKD. CDR3 size: 15 residues. Here the CDR3 reads CAISPGQGGTGELFF.

The chain combines TRBV5-1 with TRBJ1-3. CDR1 and CDR2 (germline): SGHRS, YFSETQ. The CDR3 runs 14 residues. The chain's CDR3 is CASTQGTSGNTIYF.

This chain joins TRBV6-1 and TRBJ2-7. This CDR3 is built from 14 residues. CDR1 is MNHNS, CDR2 SASEGT, per germline. The CDR3 is CASSEDPSSYEQYF.

By frequency, this clonotype is medium-sized. The J gene is TRBJ2-2, the V gene TRBV12-3 or TRBV12-4; TCRdb's D gene call, TRBD1, goes unchecked for lack of DNA. This CDR3 region has 12 residues. This CDR3 reads CASSQGAGELFF.

This chain's CDR3 is CASILTSGRNEQFF. This chain joins TRBV7-2 and TRBJ2-1; no DNA is available, so the TRBD2 call from TCRdb remains unchecked. Looked up from germline, CDR1 is SGHTA and CDR2 is FQGNSA. The CDR3 extends over 14 amino acids. Drawing the rest from reference TRBV7-2 and TRBJ2-1, the complete variable domain is GAGVSQSPSNKVTEKGKDVELRCDPISGHTALYWYRQSLGQGLEFLIYFQGNSAPDKSGLPSDRFSAERTGGSVSTLTIQRTQQEDSAVYLCASILTSGRNEQFFGPGTRLTVL.

This clonotype counts as medium-sized by frequency. The chain uses TRBV11-1 and TRBJ1-6. The CDR3 is 17 residues long. CDR1 and CDR2 from the germline V gene are SGHAT and FQDESV (reference sequence). CDR3 sequence reads: CASSLGGGPPTDSPLHF.

This clonotype registers medium-sized (0.01 to 0.1%) by frequency. The gene calls are TRBV5-3 and TRBJ2-2. TRBV5-3 falls under the ORF class, with uncertain function. CDR3 length: 14 amino acids. CDR3 protein: CAERNCANTGELFF.

The chain couples TRBV6-4 to TRBJ1-5. The CDR3 totals 14 residues. CDR1 is MRHNA and CDR2 is SNTAGT in the germline V gene. CDR3 region: CASSDGNSNQPQHF.

This rearrangement joins TRBV6-6 to TRBJ1-5. Germline V lookup: CDR1 MNHNY, CDR2 SVGAGI (reference sequence). The CDR3 totals 15 residues. CDR3 protein: CASSQGRGNIQPQHF.

J is TRBJ1-5 and V is TRBV4-2. The germline gives CDR1 LGHNA, CDR2 YNFKEQ. This CDR3 spans 14 amino acids. The CDR3 sequence is CASSQDLENQPQHF.

The CDR3 spells CASTFNGGEQYF. The chain links TRBV6-6 to TRBJ2-7; TCRdb picks TRBD1, but there is no DNA to check that call. In germline, CDR1 is MNHNY, CDR2 SVGAGI (reference sequence). The CDR3 spans 12 residues.

V gene TRBV10-3 combines with J gene TRBJ1-6; the D gene TCRdb calls, TRBD1, cannot be checked with no DNA. This CDR3 region has 14 residues. Germline V gene data show CDR1 as ENHRY and CDR2 as SYGVKD. CDR3 protein: CAISSDRESSPLHF.

This chain connects TRBV6-5 to TRBJ1-1. This CDR3 has 13 residues. The germline V gene has CDR1 MNHEY and CDR2 SVGAGI. The CDR3 sequence is CASSIRLAGEAFF.

This sequence joins TRBV6-5 and TRBJ1-1; lacking DNA, the TRBD1 call made by TCRdb goes unchecked. This CDR3 comprises 14 residues. Per the germline V gene, CDR1 is MNHEY and CDR2 is SVGAGI. The CDR3 sequence: CASRSDRGEPEAFF.

The chain combines TRBV6-2 or TRBV6-3 with TRBJ1-1; TCRdb picks TRBD1, but there is no DNA to check that call. This CDR3 is built from 12 residues. Germline values: CDR1 MNHEY, CDR2 SVGEGT. This chain's CDR3 is CASSGGNTEAFF.

In terms of frequency, this clonotype is medium-sized (0.01 to 0.1%). The chain has TRBV5-4 and TRBJ1-2. CDR1 is SGHNT and CDR2 is YYREEE in the germline V gene (reference sequence). This CDR3 region has 15 residues. CDR3 sequence: CASSLEARPTGGYTF.

This clonotype registers medium-sized by frequency. This chain uses TRBV6-5 with TRBJ2-7; absent DNA, TCRdb's TRBD1 call cannot be checked. Looked up from germline, CDR1 is MNHEY and CDR2 is SVGAGI. The CDR3 has 15 residues. The CDR3 protein is CASSSSGTASYEQYF.